Each of the 13 T cell receptor beta chains below was sequenced from the same sample in a study of early T cells in non-severe SARS-CoV-2 infection. TCRdb independently ran MiXCR on the 5' RACE reads; one entry per CDR3 protein. The sample has about 23,000 distinct CDR3 sequences; around 5% are singletons. Specimen: whole blood. These receptors all come from an adult who was a healthcare worker with PCR-confirmed SARS-CoV-2 infection or an uninfected control (not recorded which).

This clonotype was observed at least ten times. The rearrangement uses TRBV6-4 and TRBJ2-1; 14 bases match TRBD2. Germline V lookup: CDR1 MRHNA, CDR2 SNTAGT. Germline trimming cut 6 bases from V and 10 bases from J; bases unmatched to any gene: 5. The CDR3 spans 14 residues. The CDR3: CASRGTSGRGEQFF. In DNA form, the CDR3 reads TGTGCCAGCAGGGGGACTAGCGGGAGAGGGGAGCAGTTCTTC.

This clonotype was detected many times. The rearrangement joins TRBV27 to TRBJ2-7; 8 nucleotides align to TRBD2. Germline CDR1 is MNHEY and CDR2 is SMNVEV (reference sequence). Trimming removed 4 bases from V and 3 bases from J; junction bases left unmatched: 8. The CDR3 loop spans 15 amino acids. CDR3 sequence (DNA): TGTGCCAGCAGTTACGCCAGCGGGGGAGGCTACGAGCAGTACTTC. Residues: CASSYASGGGYEQYF.

This rearrangement joins TRBV7-3 to TRBJ2-2, with D perhaps matching TRBD2 (6 bases). V dropped 5 bases and J dropped 4 bases, with 14 bases sitting between them. Germline-derived CDR1 and CDR2 are SGHTA and FQGTGA. The CDR3 is made up of 15 amino acids. The CDR3 DNA follows: TGTGCCAGCAGCCCGAGGGACTTACGCACCGGGGAGCTGTTTTTT. Amino acid sequence: CASSPRDLRTGELFF.

The chain recombines TRBV2 with TRBJ2-2; D gene uncertain. Germline CDR1 SNHLY, CDR2 FYNNEI. CDR3 length: 15 residues. Trimming pared 1 base from V and 5 bases from J, leaving 11 bases between. This chain's CDR3 is CASSEGRRRTGELFF. The DNA of the CDR3 is TGTGCCAGCAGTGAAGGGCGGAGAAGAACCGGGGAGCTGTTTTTT.

Points on this clonotype: One junction end disagrees with the germline gene, perhaps due to a read error. CDR3 loop: CVSSSTSGSHGTQYF. CDR3 bases: TGTGTCAGCAGCTCGACTAGCGGGAGTCACGGGACCCAGTACTTC. The rearrangement links TRBV7-2 to TRBJ2-5, with 12 positions matching TRBD2. From germline, CDR1 is SGHTA and CDR2 FQGNSA. CDR3 size: 15 residues. Together with reference TRBV7-2 and TRBJ2-5, the CDR3 gives the full variable domain: GAGVSQSPSNKVTEKGKDVELRCDPISGHTALYWYRQSLGQGLEFLIYFQGNSAPDKSGLPSDRFSAERTGGSVSTLTIQRTQQEDSAVYLCVSSSTSGSHGTQYFGPGTRLLVL.

This clonotype was detected once. The V and J genes are TRBV29-1 and TRBJ1-1, with D possibly matching TRBD1 (6 bases). The V end lost 3 bases, the J end lost 1 base, and 9 bases lay between the germline ends. CDR1 is SQVTM and CDR2 is ANQGSEA in the germline V gene. CDR3 length: 13 residues. The DNA of the CDR3 is TGCAGCGTTGACGGACAGAGGAACACTGAAGCTTTCTTT. The encoded protein is CSVDGQRNTEAFF.

This clonotype was found many times. CDR3 residues: CASSQDPQGGTEAFF. The CDR3, as DNA: TGCGCCAGCAGCCAAGATCCACAAGGGGGGACTGAAGCTTTCTTT. The chain has TRBV4-3 and TRBJ1-1, with D possibly being TRBD1 (6 bases). V lost 0 bases and J lost 5, with 13 bases in between. The CDR3 loop spans 15 amino acids. The V gene's germline CDR1 is LGHNA and CDR2 YSLEER.

Turning to this clonotype: One junction end disagrees with the germline gene, perhaps due to a read error. V usage is TRBV20-1 and J usage is TRBJ2-1, with D unresolved. The CDR3 is made up of 13 amino acids. Germline V gene data show CDR1 as DFQATT and CDR2 as SNEGSKA (reference sequence). The CDR3 here is CSAKGYPYNKQFF. The DNA of the CDR3 is TGCAGTGCCAAAGGGTACCCCTACAATAAGCAGTTCTTC.

This clonotype appeared many times. The chain couples TRBV6-6 to TRBJ1-2; D might be TRBD1 (5 bases). Germline V gene data show CDR1 as MNHNY and CDR2 as SVGAGI (reference sequence). This CDR3 is built from 14 residues. The V gene lost 3 bases and the J gene lost 4 bases, with 12 bases spanning the gap. CDR3 protein: CASSYSQGLYGYTF. The CDR3 DNA sequence: TGTGCCAGCAGTTATAGTCAGGGTCTCTATGGCTACACCTTC.

In its sample, this clonotype was seen many times. This chain connects TRBV12-3 or TRBV12-4 to TRBJ2-2; D perhaps matches TRBD2 (5 bases). The V gene lost 1 base and the J gene lost 4 bases, with 10 bases spanning the gap. The CDR3 has 15 residues. The CDR3 region is CASSLGLTSTGELFF. In nucleotides, the CDR3 is TGTGCCAGCAGTTTAGGTCTTACTAGCACCGGGGAGCTGTTTTTT.

This clonotype was seen many times. The chain uses TRBV20-1 and TRBJ2-3, with D possibly matching TRBD1 (5 bases). Per germline, CDR1 DFQATT and CDR2 SNEGSKA (reference sequence). CDR3 length: 15 amino acids. Trimming cost V 2 bases and J 4 bases, with 16 bases left between them. The CDR3 is CSARPRVRNADTQYF. For the CDR3, the DNA is TGCAGTGCTAGACCCAGGGTCCGAAATGCAGATACGCAGTATTTT.

This clonotype was picked up a small number of times. V is TRBV24-1 and J is TRBJ2-3; D may match TRBD1 or TRBD2 (5 bases each). This CDR3 is built from 16 residues. V lost 3 bases, J lost 2 bases, and 14 bases lay in between. Germline CDR1 KGHDR, CDR2 SFDVKD. CDR3 DNA sequence: TGTGCCACCAGTGATCCTCAAGGGACGAACACAGATACGCAGTATTTT. It encodes CATSDPQGTNTDTQYF.

In this sample, this clonotype turned up many times. The chain has TRBV24-1 and TRBJ2-1; the match to TRBD2 covers 11 bases. Per germline, CDR1 KGHDR and CDR2 SFDVKD. The CDR3 contains 19 residues. With V trimmed by 4 bases and J by 4 bases, 14 bases remained unmatched. CDR3 bases: TGTGCCACCAGTGAGTCGACTAGCGGGAACATCGTGAAATACAATGAGCAGTTCTTC. As protein: CATSESTSGNIVKYNEQFF.